This section outlines one TCR beta chain sequence together with its context. The antigen is not known. This sample is drawn from a study of spatial heterogeneity in lung cancer. On the study more broadly: Alpha-chain sequences were detected in numbers that were consistently lower than beta-chain sequences. For the average unique TCR and UMI combination, more than 8.5 occurrences appeared in raw reads. A module score for T cells, taken from matched bulk RNA-seq, correlated strongly with TCR transcript counts in tumor regions. Study results and caveats: The study found that expanded intratumoral alpha and beta TCR counts tracked tumor mutation counts.

The time point here: sample taken at primary tumor resection. In the library, each TCR cDNA molecule bore its own unique molecular identifier. One entry per CDR3 protein, called by TCRdb with MiXCR from the 5' RACE reads. The sample has 10,000 to 15,000 distinct CDR3 sequences; about 6.8% are singletons. This CDR3 comprises 13 residues. Germline CDR1 MDHEN, CDR2 SYDVKM. The sequencing used lung tumor tissue, collected at surgery. The sequence was collected from a female donor with early-stage non-small cell lung cancer. V is TRBV28 and J is TRBJ1-4; D is unclear. CDR3 amino acids: CVSSEEFNEKLFF. The CDR3 region has the DNA TGTGTCAGTTCGGAGGAGTTTAATGAAAAACTGTTTTTT.